This TCR beta chain was captured by sequencing in a study of response to subunit inactivated influenza vaccine. Overall study results and limits: Researchers suggested that each seasonal influenza vaccination recruits few new T cells.

On this clonotype: Antigen specificity is unknown.

A single record per CDR3 protein comes from TCRdb applying MiXCR to the RT-PCR reads. This sample has some 850,000 distinct CDR3 sequences, with less than 20% found just once. CDR1 and CDR2 from the germline V gene are MNHEY and SVGEGT. J was trimmed by 3 bases and V by 4 bases; bases with no gene match: 13. This CDR3 has 17 amino acids. Sequences were derived from PBMCs from blood, sampled roughly 5 days after vaccination. The clonotype was recovered from a man aged 50 to 59 who received an inactivated influenza vaccine. The rearrangement uses TRBV6-2 or TRBV6-3 and TRBJ1-1; TRBD1 matches 8 bases. In DNA form, the CDR3 reads TGTGCCAGCAGTTCCAGGACAGGGCGGGTTTTGGACACTGAAGCTTTCTTT. This encodes CASSSRTGRVLDTEAFF.